The source of this T cell receptor beta chain is a study of neurological immune-mediated disorders. Unsorted libraries were generated from 2 million PBMCs. These cells had been stored in RNAlater at -80 C. The germline V gene encodes CDR1 LGHDT and CDR2 YNNKEL (reference sequence). V lost 1 base and J 1 base, leaving 10 bases between the germline ends. The CDR3 has 15 amino acids. In TCRdb, the 5' RACE reads were re-called with MiXCR into one record per CDR3 protein. The sample holds approximately 68,000 distinct CDR3 sequences, approximately 4.6% seen once. The sequence was obtained from a woman in her seventies with multiple sclerosis. What was sequenced was PBMCs. This chain joins TRBV3-1 and TRBJ2-5, with D uncertain. In nucleotides, the CDR3 is TGTGCCAGCAGCCAAGGATTCGACGGCCAAGAGACCCAGTACTTC. Translated: CASSQGFDGQETQYF.